Shown below are 18 T cell receptor beta chains from a single sample sequenced in a study of shared clonotypes between healthy human individuals. Clones were sequenced by immunoSEQ multiplex PCR, and TCRdb holds only the in-frame ones, with some missing. The sample consists of 900,000 to 1,200,000 clones, 70% to 80% of them appearing once. Material: memory CD4+ T cells from PBMCs. Described subset: CD45RA-negative fraction. These receptors were collected from a man between 18 and 35 years old in good health. Some clones in this sample may be carry-over from other donors' samples.

The chain joins TRBV28 to TRBJ2-5; D is undetermined. The CDR3 loop spans 15 amino acids. Germline CDR1 MDHEN, CDR2 SYDVKM. V gave up 6 bases and J gave up 4 bases, with 18 bases separating them. The CDR3 DNA is TGTGCCAGCAGCTCCCCCTCCAGTTCATTAGAGACCCAGTACTTC. This sequence encodes CASSSPSSSLETQYF. Complete variable domain (other parts from reference TRBV28 and TRBJ2-5): DVKVTQSSRYLVKRTGEKVFLECVQDMDHENMFWYRQDPGLGLRLIYFSYDVKMKEKGDIPEGYSVSREKKERFSLILESASTNQTSMYLCASSSPSSSLETQYFGPGTRLLVL.

In this sample, this clone turned up a few times. This CDR3 is CASSVVEGVSPPNEQFF. The CDR3 DNA reads TGTGCCAGCAGCGTAGTAGAGGGAGTCTCTCCGCCCAATGAGCAGTTCTTC. V usage is TRBV9 and J usage is TRBJ2-1, with a possible D match to TRBD2 (5 bases). CDR1 and CDR2 (germline): SGDLS, YYNGEE. V was cut by 0 bases and J by 6 bases, with 19 bases left in between. The CDR3 spans 17 residues.

Comment on this clone: A clone one base away is much larger, so this may be a read error. This CDR3 is also generated by other DNA sequences in the sample. The chain carries TRBV28 and TRBJ1-2; D is unclear. CDR1 is MDHEN, CDR2 SYDVKM, per germline. The CDR3 is 12 residues long. Trimming took 6 bases from V and 5 from J, leaving 10 bases between them. This CDR3 reads CASSLRLYGYTF. The DNA of the CDR3 is TGTGCCAGCAGCTTGAGATTGTATGGCTACACCTTC.

In this sample, this clone turned up a few times. The chain joins TRBV29-1 to TRBJ1-1, with 8 positions matching TRBD1. The germline CDR1 and CDR2 sequences are SQVTM and ANQGSEA. This CDR3 is 13 amino acids long. V dropped 7 bases and J dropped 2; count of bases not matched to a gene: 6. The CDR3 coding sequence is TGCAGCGGACAGGGGCAGGGTAACACTGAAGCTTTCTTT. It translates to CSGQGQGNTEAFF.

V and J are TRBV18 and TRBJ1-1; D is perhaps TRBD1 (6 bases). V lost 8 bases, J lost 10 bases, and 14 bases lay in between. CDR1 and CDR2 (germline): KGHSH, LQKENI. This CDR3 is 11 amino acids long. The CDR3 DNA follows: TGTGCCAGCACAACACAGGGAAGAGCTTTCTTT. It yields the protein CASTTQGRAFF.

The chain joins TRBV4-1 to TRBJ2-5, with a tentative D call TRBD1 (5 bases). V was pared by 1 base and J by 2 bases, with 17 bases between. CDR3 size: 17 residues. Germline V gene data show CDR1 as MGHRA and CDR2 as YSYEKL. The CDR3, as DNA: TGCGCCAGCAGCCAAGCCCAGGGTACTCAACTTCAAGAGACCCAGTACTTC. As protein: CASSQAQGTQLQETQYF.

In its sample, this clone was seen once. The chain links TRBV19 to TRBJ1-5, with D possibly matching TRBD1 (6 bases). The length of the CDR3 is 15 residues. Trimming took 6 bases from V and 3 from J, leaving 15 bases between them. Germline V gene data show CDR1 as LNHDA and CDR2 as SQIVND (reference sequence). CDR3 bases: TGTGCCAGTAGCGCCGACGACAGGACCAATCAGCCCCAGCATTTT. Encoded protein: CASSADDRTNQPQHF.

The gene calls are TRBV7-9 and TRBJ2-5, with 13 bases identical to TRBD2. Losses at the gene ends were 6 bases for V and 5 bases for J; bases not matched to a gene: 3. There are 14 residues in the CDR3. Germline V gene sequence: CDR1 SEHNR, CDR2 FQNEAQ (reference sequence). CDR3 DNA: TGTGCCAGCAGGGGGACTAGCGGGACGGAGACCCAGTACTTC. Its translation: CASRGTSGTETQYF.

This sequence joins TRBV28 and TRBJ2-7, with a weak D call TRBD2 (5 bases). V was shortened by 5 bases and J by 9 bases, with 26 bases between the two germline ends. The CDR3 extends over 16 amino acids. The V gene's germline CDR1 is MDHEN and CDR2 SYDVKM. The CDR3 bases are TGTGCCAGCAGTAGGGCGGAAGGAACGGCGCGGAGGAGGCAGTACTTC. It is translated as CASSRAEGTARRRQYF.

The CDR3 nucleotides are TGTGCCAGCAGTCCCTTTCCCCCCTACGAGCAGTACTTC. As protein: CASSPFPPYEQYF. V and J are TRBV28 and TRBJ2-7; D unclear. Trimming cost V 5 bases and J 2 bases, with 10 bases left between them. The CDR3 has 13 amino acids. CDR1 MDHEN and CDR2 SYDVKM come from the germline V gene.

On this clone: A single base separates this from a much larger clone, so it may be a read error. Other DNA sequences in the sample encode the same CDR3. This rearrangement joins TRBV5-1 to TRBJ2-6; D is unclear. Trimming pared 0 bases from V and 1 base from J, leaving 2 bases between. CDR3 length: 14 residues. The germline V gene has CDR1 SGHRS and CDR2 YFSETQ. CDR3 in amino acids: CASSLGSGANVLTF. The CDR3 DNA reads as TGCGCCAGCAGCTTGGGTTCTGGGGCCAACGTCCTGACTTTC.

In regard to this clone: Since a much larger clone is just one base distant, this may be a read error. The chain carries TRBV6-1 and TRBJ1-5, with TRBD1 as a possible D gene (6 bases). Per the germline V gene, CDR1 is MNHNS and CDR2 is SASEGT. CDR3 length equals 16 residues. The CDR3 DNA sequence: TGTGCCAGCAGTGCCCGACAGGCCCCGAGCAGTCAGCCCCAGCATTTT. Encoded protein: CASSARQAPSSQPQHF.

The chain is built from TRBV5-1 and TRBJ1-4, with D unclear. The V gene's germline CDR1 is SGHRS and CDR2 YFSETQ. The V end lost 4 bases, the J end lost 2 bases, and 15 bases lay between the germline ends. The CDR3 length is 16 residues. The CDR3 loop is CASSMAGGATNEKLFF. In DNA form, the CDR3 reads TGCGCCAGCAGCATGGCTGGTGGAGCGACTAATGAAAAACTGTTTTTT.

The chain employs TRBV6-6 and TRBJ1-2; D gene unclear. The germline CDR1 and CDR2 sequences are MNHNY and SVGAGI (reference sequence). The CDR3 has 13 amino acids. Deletions cut 5 bases from V and 3 bases from J, with 10 bases between. CDR3 in amino acids: CASSQRLDYGYTF. CDR3 nucleotides: TGTGCCAGCAGTCAAAGACTGGACTATGGCTACACCTTC.

The rearrangement links TRBV7-2 to TRBJ2-7, with 10 positions matching TRBD2. Germline CDR1 reads SGHTA; CDR2 reads FQGNSA. The CDR3 runs 16 residues. The V segment lost 0 bases and the J segment 4 bases; nucleotides outside the gene matches: 6. DNA of the CDR3: TGTGCCAGCAGCTTAGCCGGAAGCGGGAGGGGGTACGAGCAGTACTTC. Protein sequence: CASSLAGSGRGYEQYF.

In the case of this clone: This likely traces to a read error, being one base from a far larger clone. The chain joins TRBV9 to TRBJ1-1; 7 bases are a match to TRBD1. This CDR3 region has 15 residues. From germline, CDR1 is SGDLS and CDR2 YYNGEE. The CDR3 DNA reads as TGTGCCAGCAGCGCCCCACAGGGGAGGAACATTGAAGCTTTCTTT. Protein sequence: CASSAPQGRNIEAFF.

CDR3: CASSPDSSGKYNEQFF. In DNA, the CDR3 is TGTGCCAGCAGCCCGGATTCGAGCGGGAAGTACAATGAGCAGTTCTTC. The chain uses TRBV5-4 and TRBJ2-1; 7 bases align to TRBD2. The trim removed 4 bases at V and 4 bases at J, leaving 11 bases unmatched. The germline V gene encodes CDR1 SGHNT and CDR2 YYREEE (reference sequence). The CDR3 is 16 residues long.

V is TRBV6-5 and J is TRBJ1-1; D not certain. Looked up from germline, CDR1 is MNHEY and CDR2 is SVGAGI. V lost 2 bases to trimming and J lost 1 base, with 8 bases between them. The CDR3 is 14 amino acids. The CDR3 region has the DNA TGTGCCAGCAGTTACCTCGGTGGGAACACTGAAGCTTTCTTT. This gives the protein CASSYLGGNTEAFF.